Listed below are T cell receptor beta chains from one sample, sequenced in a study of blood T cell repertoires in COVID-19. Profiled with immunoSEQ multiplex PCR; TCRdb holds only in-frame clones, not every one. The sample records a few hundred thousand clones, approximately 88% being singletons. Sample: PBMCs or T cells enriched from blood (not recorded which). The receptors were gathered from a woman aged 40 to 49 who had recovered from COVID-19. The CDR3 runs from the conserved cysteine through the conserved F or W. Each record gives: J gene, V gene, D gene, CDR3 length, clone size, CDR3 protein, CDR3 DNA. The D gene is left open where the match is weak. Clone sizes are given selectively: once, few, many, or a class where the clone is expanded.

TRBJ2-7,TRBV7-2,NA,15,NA,CASSLTPRDSYEQYF,TGTGCCAGCAGCTTAACTCCCCGGGATTCCTACGAGCAGTACTTC
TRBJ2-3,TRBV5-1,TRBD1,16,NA,CASSRGTGGGADTQYF,TGCGCCAGCAGCCGGGGGACAGGGGGCGGCGCAGATACGCAGTATTTT
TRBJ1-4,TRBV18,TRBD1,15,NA,CASSRTGGLNEKLFF,TGTGCCAGCTCTCGCACAGGGGGGCTTAATGAAAAACTGTTTTTT
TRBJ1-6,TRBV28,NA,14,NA,CASSLEVLGSPLHF,TGTGCCAGCAGTTTAGAGGTATTAGGTTCACCCCTCCACTTT
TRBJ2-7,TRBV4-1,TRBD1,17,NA,CASSQAFPGGAIYEQYF,TGCGCCAGCAGCCAAGCCTTCCCAGGGGGCGCCATCTACGAGCAGTACTTC
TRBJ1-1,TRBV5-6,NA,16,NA,CASSLGLGGRNTEAFF,TGTGCCAGCAGCTTGGGGCTGGGGGGGCGGAACACTGAAGCTTTCTTT
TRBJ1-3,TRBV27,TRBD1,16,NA,CASSLSGTGRGNTIYF,TGTGCCAGCAGTTTATCGGGGACAGGTCGGGGAAACACCATATATTTT
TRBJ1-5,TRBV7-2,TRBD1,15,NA,CASSPGTGVNQPQHF,TGTGCCAGCAGCCCCGGGACAGGGGTAAATCAGCCCCAGCATTTT
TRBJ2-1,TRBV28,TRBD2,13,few,CASSTGTSGRLIF,TGTGCCAGCAGTACTGGGACTAGCGGGAGGTTGATCTTC
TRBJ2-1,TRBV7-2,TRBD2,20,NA,CASSLAGWFQGGRASNEQFF,TGTGCCAGCAGCTTAGCGGGCTGGTTCCAGGGCGGGAGGGCCTCCAATGAGCAGTTCTTC
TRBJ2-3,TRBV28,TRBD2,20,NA,CASSRAFEGGRQGSTDTQYF,TGTGCCAGCAGTCGCGCCTTTGAGGGCGGGAGGCAGGGCAGCACAGATACGCAGTATTTT
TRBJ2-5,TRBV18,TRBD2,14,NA,CASSPPGLQETQYF,TGTGCCAGCTCACCCCCGGGACTACAAGAGACCCAGTACTTC
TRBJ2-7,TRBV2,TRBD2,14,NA,CASRRGGVTYEQYF,TGTGCCAGCAGGCGGGGAGGGGTTACCTACGAGCAGTACTTC
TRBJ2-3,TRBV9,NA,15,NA,CASSFLTGSADTQYF,TGTGCCAGCAGCTTCCTGACAGGATCCGCAGATACGCAGTATTTT
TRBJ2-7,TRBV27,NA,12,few,CASVGGSYEQYF,TGTGCCAGCGTCGGCGGTAGCTACGAGCAGTACTTC
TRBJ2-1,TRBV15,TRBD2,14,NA,CATSGGGGYNEQFF,TGTGCCACCAGCGGGGGGGGAGGGTACAATGAGCAGTTCTTC
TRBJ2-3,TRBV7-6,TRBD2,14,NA,CASSLGVTSGSLYF,TGTGCCAGCAGCTTAGGCGTGACTAGCGGGAGTCTGTATTTT
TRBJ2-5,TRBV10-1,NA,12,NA,CARETSRETQYF,TGCGCCAGGGAGACTAGTCGGGAGACCCAGTACTTC
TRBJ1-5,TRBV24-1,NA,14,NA,CATSDPQSNQPQHF,TGTGCCACCAGTGACCCACAGAGCAATCAGCCCCAGCATTTT
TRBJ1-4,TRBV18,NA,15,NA,CASSPRPRGNEKLFF,TGTGCCAGCTCACCACGTCCCCGGGGGAACGAAAAACTGTTTTTT
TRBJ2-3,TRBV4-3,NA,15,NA,CASSGTGTSSDTQYF,TGCGCCAGCAGCGGAACTGGGACTTCCTCGGATACGCAGTATTTT
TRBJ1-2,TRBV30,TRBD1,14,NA,CAWYRDRILYGYTF,TGTGCCTGGTATCGGGACAGAATCCTCTATGGCTACACCTTC
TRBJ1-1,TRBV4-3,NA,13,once,CASRGAQNTEAFF,TGCGCCAGCAGGGGGGCGCAGAACACTGAAGCTTTCTTT
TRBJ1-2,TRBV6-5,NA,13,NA,CASSSRGQYGYTF,TGTGCCAGCAGTTCCAGAGGACAGTATGGCTACACCTTC